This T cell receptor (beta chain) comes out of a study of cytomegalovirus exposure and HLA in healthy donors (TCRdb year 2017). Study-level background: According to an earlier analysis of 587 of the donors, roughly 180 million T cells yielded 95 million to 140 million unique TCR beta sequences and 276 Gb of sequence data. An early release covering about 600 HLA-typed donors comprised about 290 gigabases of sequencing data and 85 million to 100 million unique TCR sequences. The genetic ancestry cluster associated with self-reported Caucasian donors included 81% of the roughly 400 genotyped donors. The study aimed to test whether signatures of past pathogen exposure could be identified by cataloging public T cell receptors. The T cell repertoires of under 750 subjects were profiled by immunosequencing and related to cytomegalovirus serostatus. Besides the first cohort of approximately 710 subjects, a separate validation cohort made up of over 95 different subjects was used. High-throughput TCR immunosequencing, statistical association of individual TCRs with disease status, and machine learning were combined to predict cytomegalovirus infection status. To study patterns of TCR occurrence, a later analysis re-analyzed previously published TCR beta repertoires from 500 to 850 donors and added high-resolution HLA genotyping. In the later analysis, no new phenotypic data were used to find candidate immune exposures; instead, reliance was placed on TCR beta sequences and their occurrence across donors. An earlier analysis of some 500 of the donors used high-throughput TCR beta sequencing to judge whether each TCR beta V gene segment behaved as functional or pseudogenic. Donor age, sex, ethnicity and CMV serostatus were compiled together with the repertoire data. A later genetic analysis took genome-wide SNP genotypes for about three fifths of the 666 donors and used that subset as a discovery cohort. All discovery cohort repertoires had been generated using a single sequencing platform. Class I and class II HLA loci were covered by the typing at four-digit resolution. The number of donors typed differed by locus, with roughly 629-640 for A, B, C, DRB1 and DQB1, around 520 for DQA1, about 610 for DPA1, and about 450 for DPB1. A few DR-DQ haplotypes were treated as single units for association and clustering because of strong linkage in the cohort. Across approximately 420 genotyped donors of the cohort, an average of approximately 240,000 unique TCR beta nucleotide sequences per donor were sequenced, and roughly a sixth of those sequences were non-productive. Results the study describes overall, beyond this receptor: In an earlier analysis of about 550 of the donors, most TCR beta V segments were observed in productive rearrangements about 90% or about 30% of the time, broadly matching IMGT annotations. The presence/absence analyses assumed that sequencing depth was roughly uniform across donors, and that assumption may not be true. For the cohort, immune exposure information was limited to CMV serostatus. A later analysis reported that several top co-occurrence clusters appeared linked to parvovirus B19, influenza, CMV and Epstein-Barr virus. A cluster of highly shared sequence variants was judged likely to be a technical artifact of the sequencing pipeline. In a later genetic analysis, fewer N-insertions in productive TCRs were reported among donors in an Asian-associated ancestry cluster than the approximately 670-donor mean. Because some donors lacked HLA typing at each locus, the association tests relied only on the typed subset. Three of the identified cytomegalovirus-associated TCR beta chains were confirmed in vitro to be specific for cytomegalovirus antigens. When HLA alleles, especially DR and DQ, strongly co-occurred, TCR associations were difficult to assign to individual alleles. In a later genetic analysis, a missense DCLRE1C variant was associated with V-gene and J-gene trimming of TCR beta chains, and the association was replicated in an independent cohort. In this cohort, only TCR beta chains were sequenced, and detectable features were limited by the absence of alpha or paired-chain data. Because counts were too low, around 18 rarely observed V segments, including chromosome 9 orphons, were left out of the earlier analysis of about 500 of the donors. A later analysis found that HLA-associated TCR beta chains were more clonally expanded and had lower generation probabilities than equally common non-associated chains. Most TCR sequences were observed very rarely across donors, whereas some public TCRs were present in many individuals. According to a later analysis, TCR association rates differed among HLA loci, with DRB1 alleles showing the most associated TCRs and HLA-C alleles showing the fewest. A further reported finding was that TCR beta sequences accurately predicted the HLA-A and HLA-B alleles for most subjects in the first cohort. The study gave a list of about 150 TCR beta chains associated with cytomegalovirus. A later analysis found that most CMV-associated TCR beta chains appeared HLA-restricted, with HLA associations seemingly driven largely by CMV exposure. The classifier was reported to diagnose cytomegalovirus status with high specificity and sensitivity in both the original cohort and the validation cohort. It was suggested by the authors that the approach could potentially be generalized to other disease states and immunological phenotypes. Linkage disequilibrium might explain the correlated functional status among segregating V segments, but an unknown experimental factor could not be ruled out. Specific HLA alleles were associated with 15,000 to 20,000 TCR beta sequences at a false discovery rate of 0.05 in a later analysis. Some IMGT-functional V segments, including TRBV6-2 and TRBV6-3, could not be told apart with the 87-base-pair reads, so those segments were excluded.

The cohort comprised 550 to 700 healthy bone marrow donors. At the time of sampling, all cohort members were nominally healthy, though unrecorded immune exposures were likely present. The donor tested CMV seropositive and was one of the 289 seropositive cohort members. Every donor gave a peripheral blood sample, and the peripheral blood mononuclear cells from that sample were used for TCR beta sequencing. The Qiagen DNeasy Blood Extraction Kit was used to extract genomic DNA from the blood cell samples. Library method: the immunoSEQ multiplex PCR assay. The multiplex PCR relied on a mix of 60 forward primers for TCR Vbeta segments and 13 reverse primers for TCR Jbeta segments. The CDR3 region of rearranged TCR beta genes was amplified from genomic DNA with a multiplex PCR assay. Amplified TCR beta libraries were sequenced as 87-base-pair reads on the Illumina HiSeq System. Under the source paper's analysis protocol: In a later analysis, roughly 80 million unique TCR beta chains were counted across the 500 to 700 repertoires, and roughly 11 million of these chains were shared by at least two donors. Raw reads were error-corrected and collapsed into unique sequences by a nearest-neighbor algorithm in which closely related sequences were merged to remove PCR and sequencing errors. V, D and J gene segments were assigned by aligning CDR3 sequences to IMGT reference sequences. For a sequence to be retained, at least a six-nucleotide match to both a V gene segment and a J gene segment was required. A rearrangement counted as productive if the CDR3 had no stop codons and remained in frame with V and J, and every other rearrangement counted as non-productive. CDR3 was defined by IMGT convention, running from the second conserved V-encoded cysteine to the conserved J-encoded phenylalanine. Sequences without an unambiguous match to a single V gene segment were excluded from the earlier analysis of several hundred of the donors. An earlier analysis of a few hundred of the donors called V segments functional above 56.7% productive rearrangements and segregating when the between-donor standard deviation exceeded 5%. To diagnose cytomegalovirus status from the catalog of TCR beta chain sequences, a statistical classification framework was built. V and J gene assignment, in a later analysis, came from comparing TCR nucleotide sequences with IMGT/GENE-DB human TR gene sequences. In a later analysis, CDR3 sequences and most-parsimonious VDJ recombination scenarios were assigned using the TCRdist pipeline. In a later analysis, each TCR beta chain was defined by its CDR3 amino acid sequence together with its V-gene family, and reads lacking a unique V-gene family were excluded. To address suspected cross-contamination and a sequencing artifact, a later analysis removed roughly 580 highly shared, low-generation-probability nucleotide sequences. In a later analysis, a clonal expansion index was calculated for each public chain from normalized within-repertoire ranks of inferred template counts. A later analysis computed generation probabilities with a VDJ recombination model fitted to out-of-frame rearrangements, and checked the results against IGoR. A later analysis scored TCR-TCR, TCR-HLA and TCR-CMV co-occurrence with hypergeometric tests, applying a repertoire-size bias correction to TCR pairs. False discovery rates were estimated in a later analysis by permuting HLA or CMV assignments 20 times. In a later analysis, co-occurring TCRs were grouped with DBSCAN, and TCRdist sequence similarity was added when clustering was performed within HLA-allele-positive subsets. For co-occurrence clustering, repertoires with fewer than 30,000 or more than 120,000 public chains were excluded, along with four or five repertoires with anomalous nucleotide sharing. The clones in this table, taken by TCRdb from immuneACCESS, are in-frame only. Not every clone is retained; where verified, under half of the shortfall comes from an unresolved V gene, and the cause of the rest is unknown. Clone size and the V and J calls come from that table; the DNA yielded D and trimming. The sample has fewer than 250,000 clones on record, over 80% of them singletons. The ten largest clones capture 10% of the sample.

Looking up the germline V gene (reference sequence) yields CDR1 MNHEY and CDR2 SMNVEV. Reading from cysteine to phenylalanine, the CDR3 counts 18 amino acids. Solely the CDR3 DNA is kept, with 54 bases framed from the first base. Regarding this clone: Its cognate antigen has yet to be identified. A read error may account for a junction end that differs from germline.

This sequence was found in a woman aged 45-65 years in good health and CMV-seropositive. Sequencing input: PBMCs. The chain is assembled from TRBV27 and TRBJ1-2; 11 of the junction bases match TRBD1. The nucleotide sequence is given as TGTGCCAGCAGTTTACGGGGGACAGGGGGTCTGAGAAACTATGGCTACGCCTTC. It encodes CASSLRGTGGLRNYGYAF.